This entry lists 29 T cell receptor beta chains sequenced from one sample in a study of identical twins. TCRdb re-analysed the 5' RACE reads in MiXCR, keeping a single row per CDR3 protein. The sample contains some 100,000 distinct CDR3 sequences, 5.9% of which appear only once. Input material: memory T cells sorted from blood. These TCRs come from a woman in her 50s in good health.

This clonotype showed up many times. The CDR3 sequence is CASSETSGATDTQYF. The DNA for the CDR3 is TGTGCCAGCAGTGAGACTAGCGGAGCCACAGATACGCAGTATTTT. The chain uses TRBV6-4 and TRBJ2-3; 9 nucleotides agree with TRBD2. The CDR3 length is 15 residues. CDR1 MRHNA and CDR2 SNTAGT come from the germline V gene. The J segment lost 2 bases and the V segment lost 3 bases, leaving 3 bases of the junction unmatched.

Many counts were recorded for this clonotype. The chain's CDR3 is CASSEGEMQETQYF. In nucleotides, the CDR3 is TGTGCCAGCAGTGAAGGGGAGATGCAAGAGACCCAGTACTTC. The chain is built from TRBV2 and TRBJ2-5; a possible D gene is TRBD2 (5 bases). CDR3 length: 14 residues. Germline assignment: CDR1 SNHLY and CDR2 FYNNEI. Trimming cost V 1 base and J 2 bases, with 8 bases left between them.

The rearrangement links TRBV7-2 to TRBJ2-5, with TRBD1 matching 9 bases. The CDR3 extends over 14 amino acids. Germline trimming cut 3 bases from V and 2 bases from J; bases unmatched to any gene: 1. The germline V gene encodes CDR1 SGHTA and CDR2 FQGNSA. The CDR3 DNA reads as TGTGCCAGCAGCTTCGACAGGGGGCAAGAGACCCAGTACTTC. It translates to CASSFDRGQETQYF. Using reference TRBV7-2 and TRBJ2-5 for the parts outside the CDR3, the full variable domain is GAGVSQSPSNKVTEKGKDVELRCDPISGHTALYWYRQSLGQGLEFLIYFQGNSAPDKSGLPSDRFSAERTGGSVSTLTIQRTQQEDSAVYLCASSFDRGQETQYFGPGTRLLVL.

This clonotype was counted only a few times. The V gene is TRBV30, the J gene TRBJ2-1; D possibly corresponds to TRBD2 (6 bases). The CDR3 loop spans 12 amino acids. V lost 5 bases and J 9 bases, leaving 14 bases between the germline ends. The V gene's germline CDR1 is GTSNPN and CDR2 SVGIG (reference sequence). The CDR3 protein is CAWEQTSIEQFF. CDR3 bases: TGTGCCTGGGAACAGACTAGTATTGAGCAGTTCTTC.

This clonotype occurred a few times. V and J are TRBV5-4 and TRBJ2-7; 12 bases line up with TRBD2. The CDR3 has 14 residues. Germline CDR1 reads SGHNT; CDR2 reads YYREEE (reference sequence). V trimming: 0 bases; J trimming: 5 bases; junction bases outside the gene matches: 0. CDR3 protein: CASSLGTSGNEQYV. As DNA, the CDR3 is TGTGCCAGCAGCTTGGGGACTAGCGGGAACGAGCAGTACGTC.

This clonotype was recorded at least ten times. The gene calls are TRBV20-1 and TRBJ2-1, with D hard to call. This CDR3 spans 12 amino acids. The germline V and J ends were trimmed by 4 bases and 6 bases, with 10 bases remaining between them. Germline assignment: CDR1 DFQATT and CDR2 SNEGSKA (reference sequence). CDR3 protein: CSAIGPGNEQFF. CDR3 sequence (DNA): TGCAGTGCTATTGGTCCCGGCAATGAGCAGTTCTTC.

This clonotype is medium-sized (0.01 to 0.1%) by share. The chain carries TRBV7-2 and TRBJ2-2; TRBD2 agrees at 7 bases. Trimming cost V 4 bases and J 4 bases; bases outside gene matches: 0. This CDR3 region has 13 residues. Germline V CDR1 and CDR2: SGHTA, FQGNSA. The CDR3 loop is CASSSGGTGELFF. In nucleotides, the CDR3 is TGTGCCAGCAGCTCGGGGGGCACCGGGGAGCTGTTTTTT.

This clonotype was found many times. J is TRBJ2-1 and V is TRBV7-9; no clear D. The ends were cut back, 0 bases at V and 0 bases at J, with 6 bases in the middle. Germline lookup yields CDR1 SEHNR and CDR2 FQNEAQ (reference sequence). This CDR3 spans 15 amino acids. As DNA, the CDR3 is TGTGCCAGCAGCTTAGCCACGTACTCCTACAATGAGCAGTTCTTC. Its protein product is CASSLATYSYNEQFF.

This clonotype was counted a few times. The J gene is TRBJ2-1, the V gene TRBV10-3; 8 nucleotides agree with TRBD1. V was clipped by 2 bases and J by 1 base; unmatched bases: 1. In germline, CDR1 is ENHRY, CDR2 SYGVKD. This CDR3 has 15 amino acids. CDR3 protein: CAISERQGSYNEQFF. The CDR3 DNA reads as TGTGCCATCAGTGAGCGACAGGGGTCCTACAATGAGCAGTTCTTC.

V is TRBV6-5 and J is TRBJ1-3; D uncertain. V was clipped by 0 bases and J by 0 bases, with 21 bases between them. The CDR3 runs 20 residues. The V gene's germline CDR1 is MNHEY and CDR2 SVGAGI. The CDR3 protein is CASSYSMRFGQLYSGNTIYF. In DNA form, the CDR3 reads TGTGCCAGCAGTTACTCGATGAGGTTTGGGCAACTCTACTCTGGAAACACCATATATTTT.

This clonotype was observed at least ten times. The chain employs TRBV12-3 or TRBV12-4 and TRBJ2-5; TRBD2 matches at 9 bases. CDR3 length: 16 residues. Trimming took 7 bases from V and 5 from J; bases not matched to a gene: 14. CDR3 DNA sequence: TGTGCCAGCACCCCGGGTAGCGGGAGTGGTGGTGAGACCCAGTACTTC. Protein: CASTPGSGSGGETQYF.

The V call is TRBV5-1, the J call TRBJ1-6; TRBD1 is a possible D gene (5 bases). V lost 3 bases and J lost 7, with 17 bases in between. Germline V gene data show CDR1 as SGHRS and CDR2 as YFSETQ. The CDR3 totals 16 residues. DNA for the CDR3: TGCGCCAGCAGCTCCCGCGCGGGACGAAACAATTCACCCCTCCACTTT. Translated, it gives CASSSRAGRNNSPLHF.

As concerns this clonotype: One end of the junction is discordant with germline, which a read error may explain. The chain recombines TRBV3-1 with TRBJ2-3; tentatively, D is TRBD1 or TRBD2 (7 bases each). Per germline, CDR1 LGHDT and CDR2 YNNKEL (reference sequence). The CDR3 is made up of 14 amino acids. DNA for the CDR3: TGTGCCAGCAGCCAAGCCAGCGGGACAGATGCGCAGTATTTT. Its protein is CASSQASGTDAQYF.

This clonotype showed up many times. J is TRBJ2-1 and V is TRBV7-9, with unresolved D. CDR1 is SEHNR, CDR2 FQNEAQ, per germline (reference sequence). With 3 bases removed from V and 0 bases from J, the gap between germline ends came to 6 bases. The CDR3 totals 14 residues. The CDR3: CASSLANSYNEQFF. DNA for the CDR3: TGTGCCAGCAGCTTGGCCAACTCCTACAATGAGCAGTTCTTC. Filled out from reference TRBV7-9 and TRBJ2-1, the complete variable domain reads DTGVSQNPRHKITKRGQNVTFRCDPISEHNRLYWYRQTLGQGPEFLTYFQNEAQLEKSRLLSDRFSAERPKGSFSTLEIQRTEQGDSAMYLCASSLANSYNEQFFGPGTRLTVL.

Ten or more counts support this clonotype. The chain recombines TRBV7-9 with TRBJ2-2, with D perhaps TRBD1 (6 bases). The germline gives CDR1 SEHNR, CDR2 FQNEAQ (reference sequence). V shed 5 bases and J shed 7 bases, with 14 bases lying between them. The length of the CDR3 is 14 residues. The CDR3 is CASSVDSTNGELFF. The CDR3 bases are TGTGCCAGCAGCGTGGACAGCACAAACGGGGAGCTGTTTTTT.

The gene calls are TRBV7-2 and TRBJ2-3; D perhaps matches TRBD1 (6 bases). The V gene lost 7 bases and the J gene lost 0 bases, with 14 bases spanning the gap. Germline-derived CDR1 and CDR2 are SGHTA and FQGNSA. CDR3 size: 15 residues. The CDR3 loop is CASTSGQPSTDTQYF. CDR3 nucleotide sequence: TGTGCCAGCACCTCCGGACAGCCTAGCACAGATACGCAGTATTTT.

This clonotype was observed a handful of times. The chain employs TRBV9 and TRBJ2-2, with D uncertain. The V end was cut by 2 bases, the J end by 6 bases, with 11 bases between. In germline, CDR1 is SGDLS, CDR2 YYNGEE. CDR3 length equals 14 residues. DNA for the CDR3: TGTGCCAGCAGCGTTTCAGTTTACGCCGGGGAGCTGTTTTTT. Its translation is CASSVSVYAGELFF.

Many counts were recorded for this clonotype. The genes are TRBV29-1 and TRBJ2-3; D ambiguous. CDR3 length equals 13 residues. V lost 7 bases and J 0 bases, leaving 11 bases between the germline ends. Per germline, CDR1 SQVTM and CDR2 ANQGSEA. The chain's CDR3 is CSGQDWSTDTQYF. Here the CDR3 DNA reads TGCAGCGGACAAGACTGGAGCACAGATACGCAGTATTTT.

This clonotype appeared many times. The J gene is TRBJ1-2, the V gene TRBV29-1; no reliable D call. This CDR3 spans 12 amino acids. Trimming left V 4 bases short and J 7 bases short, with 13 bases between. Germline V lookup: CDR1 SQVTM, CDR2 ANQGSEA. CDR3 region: CSVVTQRRGYTF. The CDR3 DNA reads TGCAGCGTTGTTACACAGAGACGTGGCTACACCTTC.

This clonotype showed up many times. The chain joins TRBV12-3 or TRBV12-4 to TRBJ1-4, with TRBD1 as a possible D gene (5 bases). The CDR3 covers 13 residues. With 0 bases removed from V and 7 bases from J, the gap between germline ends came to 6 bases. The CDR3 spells CASSLAGVEKLFF. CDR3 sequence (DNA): TGTGCCAGCAGTTTAGCAGGGGTTGAAAAACTGTTTTTT.

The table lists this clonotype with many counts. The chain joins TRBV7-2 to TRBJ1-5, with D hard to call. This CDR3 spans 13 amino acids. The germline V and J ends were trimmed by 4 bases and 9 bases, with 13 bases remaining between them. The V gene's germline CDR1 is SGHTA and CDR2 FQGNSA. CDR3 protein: CASSSQYLGPQHF. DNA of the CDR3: TGTGCCAGCAGCTCGCAATACCTGGGGCCCCAGCATTTT.

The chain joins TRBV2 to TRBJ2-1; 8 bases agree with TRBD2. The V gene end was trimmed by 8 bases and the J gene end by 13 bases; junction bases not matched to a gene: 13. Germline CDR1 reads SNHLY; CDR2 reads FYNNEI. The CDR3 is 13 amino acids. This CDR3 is CASEGWRTSRQFF. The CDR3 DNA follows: TGTGCCAGCGAGGGATGGCGGACTAGCCGACAGTTCTTC.

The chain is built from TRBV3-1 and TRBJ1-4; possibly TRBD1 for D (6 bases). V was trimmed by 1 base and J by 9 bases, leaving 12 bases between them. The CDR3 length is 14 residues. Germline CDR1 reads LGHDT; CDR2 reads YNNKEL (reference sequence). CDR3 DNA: TGTGCCAGCAGCCAAGCAGGGGACATGAAAAAACTGTTTTTT. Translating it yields CASSQAGDMKKLFF.

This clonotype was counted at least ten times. CDR3 sequence reads: CASSPSGLAGADTQYF. The CDR3 region has the DNA TGTGCCAGCAGTCCCTCGGGACTAGCGGGAGCTGATACGCAGTATTTT. The chain uses TRBV7-6 and TRBJ2-3, with 14 positions matching TRBD2. The V segment lost 6 bases and the J segment 6 bases; nucleotides outside the gene matches: 8. The CDR3 runs 16 residues. The germline V gene encodes CDR1 SGHVS and CDR2 FNYEAQ.

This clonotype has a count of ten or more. This chain's CDR3 is CASSVETLRGYTF. The CDR3 DNA reads as TGTGCCAGCAGTGTGGAGACCTTAAGGGGCTACACCTTC. The chain is built from TRBV2 and TRBJ1-2; D is uncertain. V shed 4 bases and J shed 8 bases, with 14 bases lying between them. Looked up from germline, CDR1 is SNHLY and CDR2 is FYNNEI. This CDR3 region has 13 residues.

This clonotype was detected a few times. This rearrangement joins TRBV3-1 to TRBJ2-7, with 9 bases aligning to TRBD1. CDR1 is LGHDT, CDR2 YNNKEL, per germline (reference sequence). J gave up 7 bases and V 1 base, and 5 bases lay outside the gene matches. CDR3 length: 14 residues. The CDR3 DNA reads TGTGCCAGCAGCCAAGGGACAGGGGCCTGGGAGCAGTACTTC. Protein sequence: CASSQGTGAWEQYF.

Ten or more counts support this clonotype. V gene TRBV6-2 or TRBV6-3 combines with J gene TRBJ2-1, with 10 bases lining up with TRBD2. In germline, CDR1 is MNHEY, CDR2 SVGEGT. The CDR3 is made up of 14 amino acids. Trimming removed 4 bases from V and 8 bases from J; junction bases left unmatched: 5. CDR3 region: CASSSAGGPYEQFF. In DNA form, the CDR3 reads TGTGCCAGCAGTTCAGCGGGAGGGCCCTATGAGCAGTTCTTC.

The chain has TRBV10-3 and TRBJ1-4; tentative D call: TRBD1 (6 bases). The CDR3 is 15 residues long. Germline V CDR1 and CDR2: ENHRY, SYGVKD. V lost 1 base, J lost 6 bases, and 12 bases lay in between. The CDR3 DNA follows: TGTGCCATCAGTGAGTGGCAGGGGATGGATGAAAAACTGTTTTTT. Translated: CAISEWQGMDEKLFF.

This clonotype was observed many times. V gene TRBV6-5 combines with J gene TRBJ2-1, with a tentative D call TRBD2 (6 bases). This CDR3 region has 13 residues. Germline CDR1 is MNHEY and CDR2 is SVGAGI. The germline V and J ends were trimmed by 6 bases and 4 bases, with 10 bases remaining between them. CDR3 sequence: CASRESGYNEQFF. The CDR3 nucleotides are TGTGCCAGCAGGGAAAGCGGGTACAATGAGCAGTTCTTC.